This T cell receptor beta chain was retrieved from a study of CD8 T cells in Susac syndrome. Reverse transcription used about 0.45 to 1 ug RNA and random hexamers. One entry per CDR3 protein, called by TCRdb with MiXCR from the immunoSEQ multiplex PCR reads. The data show more than 200,000 distinct CDR3 sequences, about 94% seen once. The CDR3 runs to 14 residues. The germline gives CDR1 SGHDT, CDR2 YYEEEE. V was clipped by 0 bases and J by 4 bases, with 10 bases between them. This receptor was identified in a human donor with Susac syndrome. Sequencing was performed on CD4+ T cells from PBMCs. V usage is TRBV5-6 and J usage is TRBJ1-2; D is undetermined. CDR3 in amino acids: CASSLGGRSYGYTF. Here the CDR3 DNA reads TGTGCCAGCAGCTTGGGCGGGCGAAGCTATGGCTACACCTTC.